The 13 T cell receptor beta chains below come from one sample, sequenced in a study of T cell responses to AZD1222 COVID-19 vaccine (dated by TCRdb to about 2021). Taken with the paper, the label for time point translates to: about 28 days (+/-7) after the second vaccine dose. The receptor library was made with the immunoSEQ multiplex PCR assay. TCRdb holds this immuneACCESS table with in-frame rearrangements only. Some clones are missing; in checked studies, unresolved V genes explain under half, and the rest has no known cause. The sample includes tens of thousands of clones, with 88% observed a single time. The ten largest clones capture roughly 12% of the sample. The specimen comprised peripheral blood, sampled 28 days after the second AZD1222 dose. Receptors originate from an adult who received the AZD1222 COVID-19 vaccine.

The chain has TRBV2 and TRBJ1-1; D not resolved. V lost 7 bases, J lost 1 base, and 10 bases lay in between. From germline, CDR1 is SNHLY and CDR2 FYNNEI. The CDR3 is 13 amino acids. Here the CDR3 DNA reads TGTGCCAGCAATTTTTTTCCGAACACTGAAGCTTTCTTT. Translated: CASNFFPNTEAFF.

The V gene is TRBV5-6, the J gene TRBJ1-1; 7 bases line up with TRBD1. V shed 5 bases, J shed 1 base, and the junction held 5 bases outside the gene matches. Germline CDR1 and CDR2: SGHDT and YYEEEE. The CDR3 runs 14 residues. For the CDR3, the DNA is TGTGCCAGCAGACGGGACAGACAGAACACTGAAGCTTTCTTT. Protein sequence: CASRRDRQNTEAFF.

The gene calls are TRBV11-2 and TRBJ1-4; D unresolved. V was shortened by 3 bases and J by 7 bases, with 12 bases between the two germline ends. From germline, CDR1 is SGHAT and CDR2 FQNNGV. The CDR3 runs to 14 residues. CDR3 nucleotide sequence: TGTGCCAGCAGCTTTGGGAAGGACGGTGAAAAACTGTTTTTT. It yields the protein CASSFGKDGEKLFF.

J is TRBJ1-3 and V is TRBV6-1; TRBD1 agrees at 7 bases. J gave up 0 bases and V 4 bases, and 6 bases lay outside the gene matches. The CDR3 extends over 16 amino acids. The germline V gene has CDR1 MNHNS and CDR2 SASEGT. DNA for the CDR3: TGTGCCAGCAGTGGTCAGACAGGGAGCTCTGGAAACACCATATATTTT. It encodes CASSGQTGSSGNTIYF.

The chain uses TRBV6-2 or TRBV6-3 and TRBJ2-7; 7 nucleotides line up with TRBD2. Germline V lookup: CDR1 MNHEY, CDR2 SVGEGT. This CDR3 spans 17 amino acids. V dropped 5 bases and J dropped 1; count of bases not matched to a gene: 14. The CDR3: CASSPPYSSGTSYEQYF. CDR3 DNA: TGTGCCAGCAGTCCCCCCTACTCTAGCGGAACTTCCTACGAGCAGTACTTC.

The rearrangement uses TRBV5-6 and TRBJ2-3, with D perhaps assigned TRBD1 or TRBD2 (5 bases each). The germline V and J ends were trimmed by 4 bases and 4 bases, with 16 bases remaining between them. Germline assignment: CDR1 SGHDT and CDR2 YYEEEE. The CDR3 extends over 15 amino acids. CDR3: CASSIGASRPDTQYF. CDR3 in DNA: TGTGCCAGCAGCATAGGGGCTAGCCGTCCAGATACGCAGTATTTT.

V and J are TRBV30 and TRBJ1-6; D is perhaps TRBD1 (5 bases). The CDR3 runs to 13 residues. V dropped 2 bases and J dropped 8 bases, with 10 bases sitting between them. Germline V gives CDR1 GTSNPN, CDR2 SVGIG (reference sequence). The CDR3 sequence is CAWSTGGDSPLHF. The CDR3 DNA reads TGTGCCTGGAGTACTGGGGGGGATTCACCCCTCCACTTT.

This chain uses TRBV28 with TRBJ1-2; 7 positions agree with TRBD1. Germline V gene data show CDR1 as MDHEN and CDR2 as SYDVKM. CDR3 size: 13 residues. The V gene end was trimmed by 11 bases and the J gene end by 4 bases; junction bases not matched to a gene: 10. The CDR3 loop reads CAVRQGLGYGYTF. CDR3 sequence (DNA): TGTGCCGTTCGACAGGGACTAGGCTATGGCTACACCTTC.

The chain employs TRBV7-8 and TRBJ1-5; 10 bases line up with TRBD1. Trimming removed 1 base from V and 7 bases from J; junction bases left unmatched: 4. CDR1 is SGHVS, CDR2 FQNEAQ, per germline. CDR3 size: 15 residues. The CDR3 coding sequence is TGTGCCAGCAGCTTAGAGACAGGGGGCGAACAGCCCCAGCATTTT. This encodes CASSLETGGEQPQHF. Supplemented by reference TRBV7-8 and TRBJ1-5, the full variable domain reads GAGVSQSPRYKVAKRGQDVALRCDPISGHVSLFWYQQALGQGPEFLTYFQNEAQLDKSGLPSDRFFAERPEGSVSTLKIQRTQQEDSAVYLCASSLETGGEQPQHFGDGTRLSIL.

J is TRBJ2-3 and V is TRBV5-8; the match to TRBD2 covers 13 bases. After removal of 3 bases from V and 1 base from J, the junction contained 2 bases not matched to a gene. CDR1 and CDR2 (germline): SGHTS, YDEGEE. The CDR3 extends over 16 amino acids. In DNA form, the CDR3 reads TGTGCCAGCAGCTCCGGACTAGCGGGGGGCACAGATACGCAGTATTTT. It translates to CASSSGLAGGTDTQYF.

This clone was observed a single time. A read error may explain this, as a much larger clone is one base away. The V call is TRBV5-6, the J call TRBJ2-3; D gene ambiguous. Germline assignment: CDR1 SGHDT and CDR2 YYEEEE. CDR3 size: 11 residues. The ends were cut back, 0 bases at V and 6 bases at J, with 2 bases in the middle. For the CDR3, the DNA is TGTGCCAGCAGCTTGGGGGATACGCAGTATTTT. Protein: CASSLGDTQYF. The variable domain in full, completed from reference TRBV5-6 and TRBJ2-3, reads DAGVTQSPTHLIKTRGQQVTLRCSPKSGHDTVSWYQQALGQGPQFIFQYYEEEERQRGNFPDRFSGHQFPNYSSELNVNALLLGDSALYLCASSLGDTQYFGPGTRLTVL.

This clone came up once. The V gene is TRBV24-1, the J gene TRBJ2-3; perhaps TRBD2 as D (5 bases). The CDR3 consists of 16 residues. Germline CDR1 KGHDR, CDR2 SFDVKD. Trimming removed 4 bases at V and 1 base at J, with 14 bases between. CDR3 nucleotides: TGTGCCACCAGTGACCGAACTAGATGGGGCACAGATACGCAGTATTTT. The encoded protein is CATSDRTRWGTDTQYF.

The V gene is TRBV2, the J gene TRBJ1-1; D gene ambiguous. The CDR3 consists of 12 residues. V was pared by 6 bases and J by 1 base, with 6 bases between. Germline CDR1 is SNHLY and CDR2 is FYNNEI. The CDR3 DNA is TGTGCCAGCAGCCTCAGGAACACTGAAGCTTTCTTT. Amino acids: CASSLRNTEAFF.